This T cell receptor (beta chain) emerged from a study of shared clonotypes between healthy human individuals. Libraries were prepared by immunoSEQ multiplex PCR; TCRdb keeps only in-frame clonotypes and omits some of them. The sample consists of some 2.1 million clones, about 95% of them appearing once. This clone was seen a handful of times. CD8 cells regarded as naive lacked CD45RO, were positively chosen for CCR7, and omitted terminally differentiated effector memory CD45RA+ cells. This CDR3 has 16 amino acids. The V end was cut by 6 bases, the J end by 1 base, with 18 bases between. From germline, CDR1 is LNHDA and CDR2 SQIVND (reference sequence).

The chain carries TRBV19 and TRBJ2-5, with D unclear. This TCR was recovered from a man aged 18-30 years in good health. Sequencing input: naive CD8+ T cells sorted from blood. The CDR3 protein is CASSTLGISFQETQYF. The CDR3 DNA reads as TGTGCCAGTAGCACCCTGGGGATAAGCTTCCAAGAGACCCAGTACTTC.